The present T cell receptor beta chain was sequenced within a study of T cell changes during pregnancy in multiple sclerosis. This clone was recorded only once. The repertoire was sequenced with immunoSEQ multiplex PCR; TCRdb's copy has only in-frame clones and lacks some. The profile shows about 40,000 clones, about 88% of them singletons. The trim removed 0 bases at V and 3 bases at J, leaving 5 bases unmatched. CDR1 and CDR2 (germline): SGHTS, YDEGEE. CDR3 length: 15 amino acids. The TCR originated in a female donor with multiple sclerosis, enrolled in a pregnancy study. The specimen comprised CD4+ T cells from peripheral blood mononuclear cells, sampled in the second trimester of pregnancy. The chain links TRBV5-8 to TRBJ2-5, with TRBD1 matching 7 bases. The CDR3 nucleotides are TGTGCCAGCAGCTTGGGGGACAGCCCTAAAGAGACCCAGTACTTC. Translated: CASSLGDSPKETQYF.